The sequence of this T cell receptor beta chain was determined in a study of blood T cells in healthy people across ages. This clonotype came up a few times. Its antigen is as yet unknown. Whole-study results and caveats: Investigators viewed diversity estimates from one million T cells as underestimates, the study reported. Nothing was known about donor CMV status, and this possibly confounded expanded clonotype changes.

PCR was performed a second time for about 6 to 12 cycles using a sample-barcoded 5' primer and a J-beta primer mix. Every sample gave at least 2.5 million paired-end reads containing CDR3. Each CDR3 protein is one row after TCRdb ran MiXCR on the 5' RACE reads. The table has around 1.5 million distinct CDR3 sequences, 30% to 35% seen once; the top ten hold approximately 10%. Every donor gave 9 to 10 milliliters of peripheral blood. V was clipped by 4 bases and J by 2 bases, with 11 bases between them. The CDR3 is 14 residues long. The chain has TRBV12-3 or TRBV12-4 and TRBJ1-2, with D tentatively TRBD1 (5 bases). Source material: blood. The source of this sequence is a woman aged 25 to 39 in good health. This chain's CDR3 is CASSWGGKNYGYTF. The DNA for the CDR3 is TGTGCCAGCAGTTGGGGGGGAAAAAACTATGGCTACACCTTC.